Here is one T cell receptor (beta chain) with its context. This entry is derived from a study of blood T cell repertoires in COVID-19. Study at large: The United States, Italy and Spain supplied acute and convalescent COVID-19 samples.

Only in-frame clones appear in the TCRdb table, and some are missing; sequencing was by immunoSEQ multiplex PCR. There are 65,000 to 85,000 clones in the sample; around 90% occur only once, and around 2.6% lies in the top ten. This TCR was sampled from a human donor in a cohort sampled during active COVID-19. Material: peripheral blood.

This CDR3 reads CASSYADSTQYF. DNA for the CDR3: TGTGCCAGCAGTTACGCGGACAGTACGCAGTATTTT. The J gene is TRBJ2-3, the V gene TRBV6-2 or TRBV6-3, with D possibly matching TRBD1 (6 bases). The CDR3 consists of 12 residues. Germline lookup yields CDR1 MNHEY and CDR2 SVGEGT. V was pared by 2 bases and J by 8 bases, with 8 bases between.